This paragraph reports one T cell receptor (beta chain). This entry is derived from a study of blood T cell repertoires in COVID-19. The germline gives CDR1 SGHTA, CDR2 FQGNSA. With V trimmed by 4 bases and J by 2 bases, 8 bases remained unmatched. The CDR3 sequence is 16 residues long. The data were produced by immunoSEQ multiplex PCR, yet TCRdb's version contains in-frame clones alone and is incomplete. The data show about 250,000 clones, 75% to 90% seen once. The specimen was PBMCs or T cells enriched from blood (not recorded which). The chain carries TRBV7-2 and TRBJ2-3; 8 bases match TRBD2. The receptor comes from a woman aged 18-30 years who had recovered from COVID-19. The CDR3 DNA sequence: TGTGCCAGCAGCTCGGTAGCGGGGTCCCCCACAGATACGCAGTATTTT. Translated: CASSSVAGSPTDTQYF.